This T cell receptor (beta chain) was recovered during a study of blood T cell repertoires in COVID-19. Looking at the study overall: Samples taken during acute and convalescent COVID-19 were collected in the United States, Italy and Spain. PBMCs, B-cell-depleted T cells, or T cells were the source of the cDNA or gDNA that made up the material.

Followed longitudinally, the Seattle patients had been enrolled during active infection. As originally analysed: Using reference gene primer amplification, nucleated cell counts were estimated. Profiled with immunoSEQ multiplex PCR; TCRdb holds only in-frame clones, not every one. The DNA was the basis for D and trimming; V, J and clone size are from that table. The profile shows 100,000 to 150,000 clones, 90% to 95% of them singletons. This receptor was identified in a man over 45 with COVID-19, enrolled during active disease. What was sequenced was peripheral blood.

The CDR3 loop reads CASSSRTSGGSRQFF. The DNA for the CDR3 is TGTGCCAGCAGCTCCAGGACTAGCGGGGGCAGCAGGCAGTTCTTC. The genes are TRBV5-4 and TRBJ2-1; 13 bases agree with TRBD2. The CDR3 length is 15 residues. Trimming at V came to 3 bases and at J to 12 bases, leaving 9 bases not matched to a gene. Germline V gene sequence: CDR1 SGHNT, CDR2 YYREEE (reference sequence).